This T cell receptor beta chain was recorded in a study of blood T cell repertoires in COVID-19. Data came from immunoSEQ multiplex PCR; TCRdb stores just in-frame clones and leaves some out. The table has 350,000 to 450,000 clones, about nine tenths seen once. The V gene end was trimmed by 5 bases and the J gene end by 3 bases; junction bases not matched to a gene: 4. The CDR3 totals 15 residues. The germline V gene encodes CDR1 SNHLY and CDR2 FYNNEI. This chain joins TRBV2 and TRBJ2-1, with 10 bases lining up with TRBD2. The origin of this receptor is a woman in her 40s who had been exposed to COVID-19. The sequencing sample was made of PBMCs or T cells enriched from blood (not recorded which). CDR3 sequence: CASSSSGRGYNEQFF. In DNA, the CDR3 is TGTGCCAGCAGTTCTAGCGGGAGAGGCTACAATGAGCAGTTCTTC.